The 17 T cell receptor beta chains presented below share a single source sample, sequenced in a study of early T cells in non-severe SARS-CoV-2 infection. TCRdb called the 5' RACE reads again in MiXCR, with one record for every CDR3 protein. Here the sample spans 65,000 to 85,000 distinct CDR3 sequences, roughly 13% being singletons. The sample consisted of whole blood. These receptors originate from an adult who was a healthcare worker with PCR-confirmed SARS-CoV-2 infection or an uninfected control (not recorded which).

The chain has TRBV29-1 and TRBJ2-1, with D uncertain. V was pared by 5 bases and J by 1 base, with 6 bases between. CDR3 size: 12 residues. Germline values: CDR1 SQVTM, CDR2 ANQGSEA. The CDR3 region is CSVSRSYNEQFF. The DNA of the CDR3 is TGCAGCGTTTCCCGTTCCTACAATGAGCAGTTCTTC.

This clonotype has only a few counts. The chain has TRBV5-5 and TRBJ2-5; D is perhaps TRBD2 (6 bases). The CDR3 sequence is 12 residues long. CDR1 and CDR2 from the germline V gene are SGHKS and YYEKEE (reference sequence). The ends were cut back, 2 bases at V and 5 bases at J, with 7 bases in the middle. The CDR3 here is CASSFSGETQYF. The CDR3 nucleotides read TGTGCCAGCAGCTTTAGCGGTGAGACCCAGTACTTC.

The chain recombines TRBV11-2 with TRBJ2-1, with 9 bases lining up with TRBD2. V was pared by 1 base and J by 8 bases, with 6 bases of the junction left unmatched. Germline values: CDR1 SGHAT, CDR2 FQNNGV. The CDR3 extends over 15 amino acids. The CDR3 protein is CASSLGGGRAYEQFF. The CDR3 DNA is TGTGCCAGCAGCTTAGGGGGCGGGAGGGCCTATGAGCAGTTCTTC.

The rearrangement links TRBV2 to TRBJ2-5; a weak D match, TRBD2 (6 bases). Germline V gene lookup returns CDR1 SNHLY and CDR2 FYNNEI. The CDR3 covers 14 residues. Trimming removed 6 bases at V and 3 bases at J, with 14 bases between. CDR3 sequence reads: CASRGDFLKETQYF. CDR3 bases: TGTGCCAGCAGAGGGGACTTCCTCAAAGAGACCCAGTACTTC.

This clonotype occurred many times. The chain recombines TRBV30 with TRBJ1-2, with 10 bases matching TRBD1. Germline V gives CDR1 GTSNPN, CDR2 SVGIG (reference sequence). This CDR3 is built from 14 residues. With V trimmed by 0 bases and J by 4 bases, 2 bases remained unmatched. The CDR3 region has the DNA TGTGCCTGGAGTGTACGACAGGGGGCCTATGGCTACACCTTC. Translation gives CAWSVRQGAYGYTF.

The gene calls are TRBV7-9 and TRBJ1-4; D not certain. The CDR3 runs to 16 residues. Germline V lookup: CDR1 SEHNR, CDR2 FQNEAQ (reference sequence). The germline V and J ends were trimmed by 1 base and 0 bases, with 9 bases remaining between them. For the CDR3, the DNA is TGTGCCAGCAGCTTAGGGGAGCATTCAACTAATGAAAAACTGTTTTTT. Translated: CASSLGEHSTNEKLFF.

This clonotype has at least ten counts. The rearrangement uses TRBV12-3 or TRBV12-4 and TRBJ1-6; 10 bases align to TRBD1. V dropped 6 bases and J dropped 10; count of bases not matched to a gene: 6. This CDR3 comprises 14 residues. CDR3 nucleotides: TGTGCCAGCAGGGCCGGGACAGGGGAATCACCCCTCCACTTT. Translation gives CASRAGTGESPLHF.

The chain carries TRBV6-5 and TRBJ1-3; tentative D call: TRBD1 (6 bases). The CDR3 is made up of 15 amino acids. V was trimmed by 0 bases and J by 1 base, leaving 7 bases between them. Germline-derived CDR1 and CDR2 are MNHEY and SVGAGI. DNA for the CDR3: TGTGCCAGCAGTTACTCGCAGGGGTCTGGAAACACCATATATTTT. Translating it yields CASSYSQGSGNTIYF.

This clonotype has just a few counts. The V call is TRBV6-5, the J call TRBJ2-7; D gene ambiguous. V lost 5 bases to trimming and J lost 0 bases, with 20 bases between them. CDR3 length: 17 residues. From germline, CDR1 is MNHEY and CDR2 SVGAGI. CDR3 DNA: TGTGCCAGCAGTGATCGCCAGACTGTACTGAGCTCCTACGAGCAGTACTTC. Encoded protein: CASSDRQTVLSSYEQYF.

The chain employs TRBV7-9 and TRBJ1-4; perhaps TRBD1 as D (5 bases). In germline, CDR1 is SEHNR, CDR2 FQNEAQ (reference sequence). V gave up 1 base and J gave up 3 bases, with 12 bases separating them. The CDR3 totals 16 residues. In DNA, the CDR3 is TGTGCCAGCAGCTTAGTTGTGGGGACGCCTAATGAAAAACTGTTTTTT. Its translation is CASSLVVGTPNEKLFF.

This chain uses TRBV11-2 with TRBJ2-5; the D gene is possibly TRBD2 (7 bases). Between the trimmed V and J ends, which lost 4 bases and 2 bases, there was a span of 20 bases. Germline CDR1 reads SGHAT; CDR2 reads FQNNGV. The CDR3 consists of 17 residues. This chain's CDR3 is CASSWAGARGGQETQYF. The CDR3 nucleotides are TGTGCCAGCAGCTGGGCGGGGGCCCGAGGGGGACAAGAGACCCAGTACTTC.

Only a few counts were recorded for this clonotype. The CDR3 region is CASSYTGDTQYF. In nucleotides, the CDR3 is TGTGCCAGCAGCTATACAGGGGATACGCAGTATTTT. The chain combines TRBV13 with TRBJ2-3, with D perhaps matching TRBD1 (6 bases). Between the trimmed V and J ends, which lost 4 bases and 6 bases, there was a span of 8 bases. The V gene's germline CDR1 is PRHDT and CDR2 FYEKMQ (reference sequence). There are 12 residues in the CDR3.

The rearrangement joins TRBV7-2 to TRBJ2-5, with D maybe TRBD1 (6 bases). In germline, CDR1 is SGHTA, CDR2 FQGNSA. CDR3 size: 16 residues. Trimming pared 1 base from V and 5 bases from J, leaving 17 bases between. The DNA for the CDR3 is TGTGCCAGCAGCTTAGTGGCTGGGACAACCGCGGAGACCCAGTACTTC. This sequence encodes CASSLVAGTTAETQYF.

The rearrangement links TRBV5-6 to TRBJ2-1; D assignment may be TRBD1 or TRBD2 (6 bases each). The CDR3 totals 16 residues. Trimming took 2 bases from V and 1 from J, leaving 13 bases between them. Per germline, CDR1 SGHDT and CDR2 YYEEEE. As DNA, the CDR3 is TGTGCCAGCAGCTTCGGGGGCAGGAGATCCTACAATGAGCAGTTCTTC. Protein product: CASSFGGRRSYNEQFF.

This clonotype has at least ten counts. The chain recombines TRBV5-6 with TRBJ2-7; the match to TRBD2 covers 16 bases. Trimming at V came to 4 bases and at J to 6 bases, leaving 4 bases not matched to a gene. The germline V gene encodes CDR1 SGHDT and CDR2 YYEEEE. This CDR3 has 15 amino acids. This CDR3 is CASSLGLAGGREQYF. CDR3 coding DNA: TGTGCCAGCAGCCTGGGACTAGCGGGGGGGCGCGAGCAGTACTTC.

J is TRBJ2-1 and V is TRBV19, with 10 nucleotides matching TRBD2. The CDR3 is 17 residues long. Germline V gene sequence: CDR1 LNHDA, CDR2 SQIVND (reference sequence). V shed 7 bases and J 0 bases; nucleotides not matched to a gene: 9. CDR3 protein: CASTQFPSGSSYNEQFF. The CDR3 DNA reads TGTGCCAGTACCCAATTCCCTAGCGGGAGCTCCTACAATGAGCAGTTCTTC.

This clonotype was counted a few times. This chain's CDR3 is CASNGGARTDTQYF. For the CDR3, the DNA is TGTGCCAGCAACGGCGGGGCCCGCACAGATACGCAGTATTTT. The V gene is TRBV28, the J gene TRBJ2-3, with D perhaps TRBD2 (6 bases). This CDR3 contains 14 residues. V dropped 7 bases and J dropped 1 base, with 12 bases sitting between them. Germline CDR1 MDHEN, CDR2 SYDVKM.